The 32 T cell receptor beta chains below were found in one sample sequenced in a study of blood T cell repertoires in COVID-19. Only in-frame clones appear in the TCRdb table, and some are missing; sequencing was by immunoSEQ multiplex PCR. The table shows approximately 100,000 clones, with 70% to 90% occurring only once. The sequenced sample consisted of peripheral blood. The receptors here all came from a woman in her 70s with acute or convalescent COVID-19.

In DNA, the CDR3 is TGTGCCAGCTCACCTTCCTTAGCGGGAGGGCCTTACAATGAGCAGTTCTTC. Residues: CASSPSLAGGPYNEQFF. The chain employs TRBV18 and TRBJ2-1, with 11 bases fitting TRBD2. The CDR3 consists of 17 residues. The V gene end was trimmed by 3 bases and the J gene end by 4 bases; junction bases not matched to a gene: 8. Germline V gene sequence: CDR1 KGHSH, CDR2 LQKENI.

CDR3 amino acids: CASSLSWTGGHYGYTF. As DNA, the CDR3 is TGTGCCAGCAGCTTGTCATGGACAGGGGGCCACTATGGCTACACCTTC. V and J are TRBV5-8 and TRBJ1-2; 11 bases are shared with TRBD1. This CDR3 has 16 residues. Trimming took 1 base from V and 3 from J; bases not matched to a gene: 5. Germline lookup yields CDR1 SGHTS and CDR2 YDEGEE.

The chain recombines TRBV5-1 with TRBJ2-5; TRBD1 might be the D (5 bases). Germline V gene lookup returns CDR1 SGHRS and CDR2 YFSETQ. This CDR3 has 14 amino acids. V lost 0 bases, J lost 1 base, and 7 bases lay in between. The CDR3 sequence: CASSLDGAQETQYF. CDR3 bases: TGCGCCAGCAGCTTGGATGGGGCCCAAGAGACCCAGTACTTC. Filled out from reference TRBV5-1 and TRBJ2-5, the complete variable domain reads KAGVTQTPRYLIKTRGQQVTLSCSPISGHRSVSWYQQTPGQGLQFLFEYFSETQRNKGNFPGRFSGRQFSNSRSEMNVSTLELGDSALYLCASSLDGAQETQYFGPGTRLLVL.

The genes are TRBV2 and TRBJ1-2; 9 bases match TRBD1. CDR3 size: 12 residues. V gave up 6 bases and J gave up 6 bases; unmatched junction bases: 2. Germline CDR1 SNHLY, CDR2 FYNNEI. This CDR3 reads CASRRDRDGYTF. The CDR3 nucleotides are TGTGCCAGCAGGCGGGACAGGGATGGCTACACCTTC.

The chain uses TRBV6-1 and TRBJ2-1; D ambiguous. V was pared by 4 bases and J by 4 bases, with 17 bases between. The CDR3 is made up of 16 amino acids. Per germline, CDR1 MNHNS and CDR2 SASEGT. This CDR3 reads CASSGLLASTYNEQFF. CDR3 DNA sequence: TGTGCCAGCAGTGGACTTTTGGCGTCCACTTACAATGAGCAGTTCTTC.

The genes are TRBV11-3 and TRBJ1-1; weak D call: TRBD1 (5 bases). Germline CDR1 is SGHNT and CDR2 is YENEEA. V lost 1 base and J lost 8, with 11 bases in between. This CDR3 is built from 13 residues. In DNA, the CDR3 is TGTGCCAGCAGCTTAGGGGGGGACGGAGAAGCTTTCTTT. It codes for CASSLGGDGEAFF.

This clone occurred once. The chain couples TRBV5-4 to TRBJ2-1; 9 nucleotides agree with TRBD1. Germline CDR1 and CDR2: SGHNT and YYREEE (reference sequence). Trimming at V came to 4 bases and at J to 9 bases, leaving 20 bases not matched to a gene. This CDR3 is 18 amino acids long. The DNA for the CDR3 is TGTGCCAGCAGCCCCGGTGACAGGGGGGATTGGCCCAACCGTGAGCAGTTCTTC. Protein product: CASSPGDRGDWPNREQFF.

The V call is TRBV25-1, the J call TRBJ1-1; no firm D call. This CDR3 spans 15 amino acids. Trimming removed 0 bases at V and 6 bases at J, with 14 bases between. Germline CDR1 and CDR2: MGHDK and SYGVNS. The DNA of the CDR3 is TGTGCCAGCAGTGAATACCGACTCCACGGCCCTGAAGCTTTCTTT. This gives the protein CASSEYRLHGPEAFF.

V gene TRBV12-3 or TRBV12-4 combines with J gene TRBJ2-1; D uncertain. V was trimmed by 4 bases and J by 4 bases, leaving 5 bases between them. This CDR3 has 12 residues. CDR3 sequence: CASSSEYNEQFF. The CDR3, as DNA: TGTGCCAGCAGTTCGGAGTACAATGAGCAGTTCTTC.

The CDR3 reads CASTSYFKSDQPQHF. DNA for the CDR3: TGTGCCAGCACCTCATACTTCAAGTCGGATCAGCCCCAGCATTTT. The rearrangement joins TRBV2 to TRBJ1-5; D not resolved. The V gene lost 7 bases and the J gene lost 5 bases, with 18 bases spanning the gap. The germline CDR1 and CDR2 sequences are SNHLY and FYNNEI. The CDR3 runs to 15 residues.

The chain is built from TRBV7-9 and TRBJ2-5; 9 bases fit TRBD1. J gave up 2 bases and V 2 bases, and 6 bases lay outside the gene matches. CDR3 length: 16 residues. The germline gives CDR1 SEHNR, CDR2 FQNEAQ (reference sequence). This chain's CDR3 is CASSLHGTGNQETQYF. The CDR3 DNA follows: TGTGCCAGCAGCTTACACGGGACAGGGAATCAAGAGACCCAGTACTTC.

V is TRBV19 and J is TRBJ1-5; D is undetermined. Germline V gene data show CDR1 as LNHDA and CDR2 as SQIVND (reference sequence). The V end was cut by 5 bases, the J end by 9 bases, with 20 bases between. CDR3 length: 15 amino acids. This chain's CDR3 is CASSARDGPGGPQHF. CDR3 bases: TGTGCCAGTAGTGCCCGGGATGGCCCAGGCGGGCCCCAGCATTTT.

The V gene is TRBV4-1, the J gene TRBJ2-5; D might be TRBD1 (6 bases). V lost 0 bases and J lost 5, with 13 bases in between. CDR1 and CDR2 (germline): MGHRA, YSYEKL. The CDR3 covers 15 residues. CDR3 nucleotides: TGCGCCAGCAGCCAAGAAAACAGGGATGGGGAGACCCAGTACTTC. Protein product: CASSQENRDGETQYF.

V is TRBV9 and J is TRBJ2-5; 14 nucleotides line up with TRBD2. The length of the CDR3 is 16 residues. With 0 bases clipped from V and 3 bases from J, the junction kept 1 base outside the gene matches. The germline gives CDR1 SGDLS, CDR2 YYNGEE. CDR3 residues: CASSVGLAGGEETQYF. CDR3 DNA sequence: TGTGCCAGCAGCGTAGGACTAGCGGGGGGGGAAGAGACCCAGTACTTC.

At least ten counts were recorded for this clone. The CDR3 DNA follows: TGTGCCAGCAGCTACGGGACAGTTGCAGATTCACCCCTCCACTTT. Translated, it gives CASSYGTVADSPLHF. The chain recombines TRBV6-6 with TRBJ1-6, with 7 bases identical to TRBD1. Germline-derived CDR1 and CDR2 are MNHNY and SVGAGI (reference sequence). The CDR3 runs 15 residues. V was pared by 6 bases and J by 8 bases, with 10 bases of the junction left unmatched.

V usage is TRBV11-2 and J usage is TRBJ2-1; perhaps TRBD2 as D (5 bases). The CDR3 consists of 16 residues. The V gene's germline CDR1 is SGHAT and CDR2 FQNNGV. Trimming removed 0 bases from V and 3 bases from J, with 12 bases in between. CDR3 amino acids: CASSLDGAGIYNEQFF. In DNA form, the CDR3 reads TGTGCCAGCAGCTTAGATGGAGCCGGGATCTACAATGAGCAGTTCTTC. The full variable domain, in which reference TRBV11-2 and TRBJ2-1 provide the parts outside the CDR3, is EAGVAQSPRYKIIEKRQSVAFWCNPISGHATLYWYQQILGQGPKLLIQFQNNGVVDDSQLPKDRFSAERLKGVDSTLKIQPAKLEDSAVYLCASSLDGAGIYNEQFFGPGTRLTVL.

The J gene is TRBJ2-7, the V gene TRBV20-1; D not certain. Germline V gene sequence: CDR1 DFQATT, CDR2 SNEGSKA (reference sequence). The CDR3 is made up of 15 amino acids. V was shortened by 3 bases and J by 0 bases, with 15 bases between the two germline ends. DNA for the CDR3: TGCAGTGCTAGTCCCGTTACAGCATACTCCTACGAGCAGTACGTC. It is translated as CSASPVTAYSYEQYV.

This chain links TRBV10-1 with TRBJ2-1; 8 bases line up with TRBD2. The CDR3 is made up of 14 amino acids. Trimming removed 10 bases from V and 7 bases from J; junction bases left unmatched: 12. CDR1 and CDR2 from the germline V gene are WNHNN and SYGVQD (reference sequence). CDR3 amino acids: CATPGPGRANEQFF. DNA for the CDR3: TGCGCCACCCCCGGACCCGGGAGGGCTAATGAGCAGTTCTTC.

This clone was seen a single time. The chain is built from TRBV19 and TRBJ2-7, with a weak D call TRBD1 (6 bases). Trimming pared 4 bases from V and 0 bases from J, leaving 16 bases between. CDR3 length: 16 amino acids. CDR1 and CDR2 from the germline V gene are LNHDA and SQIVND (reference sequence). The CDR3 bases are TGTGCCAGTAGTAAAACCGGGACACTGAGCTCCTACGAGCAGTACGTC. Amino acids: CASSKTGTLSSYEQYV.

Only one count was recorded for this clone. DNA for the CDR3: TGTGCCAGCAGTGGAGTTCGGGGGGAGACCCAGTACTTC. This encodes CASSGVRGETQYF. The chain carries TRBV7-8 and TRBJ2-5; weak D call: TRBD2 (6 bases). The CDR3 is 13 residues long. Germline-derived CDR1 and CDR2 are SGHVS and FQNEAQ. V was pared by 6 bases and J by 5 bases, with 13 bases between.

This CDR3 is CASGRPEYTGELFF. In DNA, the CDR3 is TGTGCCAGCGGGAGGCCCGAATACACCGGGGAGCTGTTTTTT. This rearrangement joins TRBV5-4 to TRBJ2-2; D perhaps matches TRBD2 (6 bases). Trimming left V 7 bases short and J 3 bases short, with 13 bases between. The germline gives CDR1 SGHNT, CDR2 YYREEE (reference sequence). The CDR3 is made up of 14 amino acids.

The chain combines TRBV27 with TRBJ1-1; D may be TRBD1 (6 bases). The CDR3 has 14 amino acids. Trimming left V 4 bases short and J 7 bases short, with 16 bases between. CDR1 is MNHEY and CDR2 is SMNVEV in the germline V gene (reference sequence). In DNA form, the CDR3 reads TGTGCCAGCAGTTCCTGGGACAATACGAATGAAGCTTTCTTT. This codes for CASSSWDNTNEAFF.

This chain connects TRBV7-9 to TRBJ2-3; TRBD2 aligns across 11 bases. The length of the CDR3 is 17 residues. Germline values: CDR1 SEHNR, CDR2 FQNEAQ (reference sequence). V lost 1 base to trimming and J lost 5 bases; unmatched junction nucleotides: 8. The CDR3 is CASSLDVTSGMVDTQYF. The CDR3, as DNA: TGTGCCAGCAGCTTAGACGTGACTAGCGGGATGGTAGATACGCAGTATTTT.

This clone has only one observation. This chain connects TRBV7-9 to TRBJ2-7; 9 nucleotides match TRBD1. This CDR3 region has 14 residues. With V trimmed by 5 bases and J by 5 bases, 7 bases remained unmatched. Germline CDR1 and CDR2: SEHNR and FQNEAQ (reference sequence). The CDR3, as DNA: TGTGCCAGCAGCCGGGGACAGGGTCTCAACGAGCAGTACGTC. Translation gives CASSRGQGLNEQYV.

This clone has a single count. V usage is TRBV7-9 and J usage is TRBJ1-6; perhaps TRBD1 as D (6 bases). Per germline, CDR1 SEHNR and CDR2 FQNEAQ (reference sequence). Trimming took 5 bases from V and 6 from J, leaving 11 bases between them. The CDR3 is made up of 14 amino acids. Here the CDR3 DNA reads TGTGCCAGCAGCCCGGGACAAGCTAATTCACCCCTCCACTTT. Amino acids: CASSPGQANSPLHF.

This rearrangement joins TRBV4-1 to TRBJ2-7, with D possibly being TRBD1 (6 bases). The V end lost 1 base, the J end lost 3 bases, and 13 bases lay between the germline ends. The CDR3 consists of 15 residues. Germline V gene data show CDR1 as MGHRA and CDR2 as YSYEKL. In nucleotides, the CDR3 is TGCGCCAGCAGCCAAGCCGCAGGGGAGAGCTACGAGCAGTACGTC. It specifies CASSQAAGESYEQYV.

The chain has TRBV6-2 or TRBV6-3 and TRBJ1-5, with a possible D match to TRBD1 (5 bases). The V gene lost 5 bases and the J gene lost 6 bases, with 11 bases spanning the gap. The CDR3 totals 13 residues. Looked up from germline, CDR1 is MNHEY and CDR2 is SVGEGT. The CDR3, as DNA: TGTGCCAGCAGTCTCAGGGTTGGTCAGCCCCAGCATTTT. Translated, it gives CASSLRVGQPQHF.

The chain joins TRBV5-1 to TRBJ1-4; 7 bases line up with TRBD1. The junction had 4 bases not matched to a gene; V was cut back by 2 bases and J by 6 bases. The length of the CDR3 is 14 residues. The germline V gene has CDR1 SGHRS and CDR2 YFSETQ. This CDR3 reads CASSLGGQYEKLFF. The CDR3 DNA is TGCGCCAGCAGCTTAGGGGGCCAATATGAAAAACTGTTTTTT.

This clone was detected only a few times. The chain carries TRBV5-1 and TRBJ2-3, with 7 bases lining up with TRBD2. Germline V gene data show CDR1 as SGHRS and CDR2 as YFSETQ. This CDR3 comprises 16 residues. The V segment lost 2 bases and the J segment 5 bases; nucleotides outside the gene matches: 11. This chain's CDR3 is CASSFTRREQVDTQYF. The CDR3 DNA reads TGCGCCAGCAGCTTCACCCGGCGGGAGCAGGTAGATACGCAGTATTTT.

The chain employs TRBV5-8 and TRBJ1-1; D is undetermined. Germline V gene lookup returns CDR1 SGHTS and CDR2 YDEGEE. Trimming took off 5 bases at V and 0 bases at J, with 11 bases between the two ends. This CDR3 is built from 14 residues. The CDR3 loop reads CASRPRHLNTEAFF. For the CDR3, the DNA is TGTGCCAGCAGACCGCGACACCTGAACACTGAAGCTTTCTTT.

V usage is TRBV7-2 and J usage is TRBJ2-3; TRBD2 matches at 8 bases. The germline CDR1 and CDR2 sequences are SGHTA and FQGNSA. The V gene end was trimmed by 1 base and the J gene end by 0 bases; junction bases not matched to a gene: 9. This CDR3 is 18 amino acids long. CDR3 region: CASSLVGFSGTSTDTQYF. The CDR3 DNA is TGTGCCAGCAGCTTAGTTGGCTTTAGCGGGACTAGCACAGATACGCAGTATTTT.

The V and J genes are TRBV10-3 and TRBJ1-1, with D possibly being TRBD1 (5 bases). The CDR3 runs to 13 residues. Germline-derived CDR1 and CDR2 are ENHRY and SYGVKD. V shed 8 bases and J shed 5 bases, with 15 bases lying between them. The CDR3: CAIGAGFGTEAFF. The CDR3 nucleotides read TGTGCCATCGGGGCAGGGTTTGGGACTGAAGCTTTCTTT.